This paragraph reports one T cell receptor (beta chain). The entry originates in a study of tumor-infiltrating lymphocytes in localized non-small cell lung cancer. Germline CDR1 reads SEHNR; CDR2 reads FQNEAQ (reference sequence). V was clipped by 1 base and J by 6 bases; unmatched bases: 8. The length of the CDR3 is 16 residues. The assay was immunoSEQ multiplex PCR, and TCRdb's table has in-frame clones only and misses some. The repertoire has 10,000 to 15,000 clones, 75% to 80% of them found once; the top ten carry roughly a sixth. This chain uses TRBV7-9 with TRBJ1-2; 10 bases match TRBD1. Sample: uninvolved lung tissue not adjacent to the tumor. The receptor was derived from a human donor with non-small cell lung cancer. The CDR3 loop is CASSLDDRGPKHGYTF. The CDR3 DNA is TGTGCCAGCAGCTTAGACGACAGGGGGCCTAAGCATGGCTACACCTTC.